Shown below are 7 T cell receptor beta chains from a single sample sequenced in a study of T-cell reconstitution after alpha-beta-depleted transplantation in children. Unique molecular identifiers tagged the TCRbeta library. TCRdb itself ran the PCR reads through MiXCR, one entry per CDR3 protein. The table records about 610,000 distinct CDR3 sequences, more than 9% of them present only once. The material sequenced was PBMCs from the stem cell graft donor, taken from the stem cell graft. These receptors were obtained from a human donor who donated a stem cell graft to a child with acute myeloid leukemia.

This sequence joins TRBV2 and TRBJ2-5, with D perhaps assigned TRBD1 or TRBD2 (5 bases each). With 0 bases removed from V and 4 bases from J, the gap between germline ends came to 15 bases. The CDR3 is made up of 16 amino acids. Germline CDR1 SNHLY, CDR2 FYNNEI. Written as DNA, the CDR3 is TGTGCCAGCAGTGAAGCTCGAGGGGCTTACCGAGAGACCCAGTACTTC. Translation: CASSEARGAYRETQYF.

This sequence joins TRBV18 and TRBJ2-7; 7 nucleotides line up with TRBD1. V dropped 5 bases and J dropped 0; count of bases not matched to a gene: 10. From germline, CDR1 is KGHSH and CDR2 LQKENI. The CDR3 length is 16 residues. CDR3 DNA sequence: TGTGCCAGCTCATTTTCCGGGACAGAGCCCTCCTACGAGCAGTACTTC. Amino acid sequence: CASSFSGTEPSYEQYF. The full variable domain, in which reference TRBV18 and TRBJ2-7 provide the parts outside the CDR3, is NAGVMQNPRHLVRRRGQEARLRCSPMKGHSHVYWYRQLPEEGLKFMVYLQKENIIDESGMPKERFSAEFPKEGPSILRIQQVVRGDSAAYFCASSFSGTEPSYEQYFGPGTRLTVT.

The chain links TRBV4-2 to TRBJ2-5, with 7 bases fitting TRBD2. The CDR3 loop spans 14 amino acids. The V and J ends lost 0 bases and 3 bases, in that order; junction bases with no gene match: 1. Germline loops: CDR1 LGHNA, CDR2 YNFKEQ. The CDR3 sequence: CASSQDGLEETQYF. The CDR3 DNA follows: TGTGCCAGCAGCCAAGACGGACTAGAAGAGACCCAGTACTTC.

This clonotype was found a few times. Here the CDR3 DNA reads TGCGCCAGCAGCCAAGAGGCGGGGGCGAACACCGGGGAGCTGTTTTTT. Its translation: CASSQEAGANTGELFF. The chain carries TRBV4-3 and TRBJ2-2, with 7 bases fitting TRBD2. Losses at the gene ends were 0 bases for V and 0 bases for J; bases not matched to a gene: 1. Germline V gene data show CDR1 as LGHNA and CDR2 as YSLEER. This CDR3 is 16 amino acids long.

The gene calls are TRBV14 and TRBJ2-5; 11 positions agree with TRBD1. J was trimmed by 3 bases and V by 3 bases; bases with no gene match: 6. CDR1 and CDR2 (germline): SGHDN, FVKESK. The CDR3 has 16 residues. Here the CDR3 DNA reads TGTGCCAGCAGCCAGGGGACGGGACAGGGGGAAGAGACCCAGTACTTC. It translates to CASSQGTGQGEETQYF. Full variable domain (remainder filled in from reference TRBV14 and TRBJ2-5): EAGVTQFPSHSVIEKGQTVTLRCDPISGHDNLYWYRRVMGKEIKFLLHFVKESKQDESGMPNNRFLAERTGGTYSTLKVQPAELEDSGVYFCASSQGTGQGEETQYFGPGTRLLVL.

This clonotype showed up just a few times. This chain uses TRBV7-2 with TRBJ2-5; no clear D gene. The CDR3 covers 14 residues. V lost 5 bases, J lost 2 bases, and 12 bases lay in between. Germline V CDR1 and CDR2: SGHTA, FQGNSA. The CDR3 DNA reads TGTGCCAGCAGCCGCAACCGGCCTCAAGAGACCCAGTACTTC. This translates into CASSRNRPQETQYF. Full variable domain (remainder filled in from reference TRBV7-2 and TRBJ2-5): GAGVSQSPSNKVTEKGKDVELRCDPISGHTALYWYRQSLGQGLEFLIYFQGNSAPDKSGLPSDRFSAERTGGSVSTLTIQRTQQEDSAVYLCASSRNRPQETQYFGPGTRLLVL.

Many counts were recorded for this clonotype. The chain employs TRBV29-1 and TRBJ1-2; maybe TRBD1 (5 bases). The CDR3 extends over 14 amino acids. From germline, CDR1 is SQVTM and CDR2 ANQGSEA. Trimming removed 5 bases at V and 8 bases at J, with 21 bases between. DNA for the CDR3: TGCAGCGTTAACCATGATACAGGACTGGGAGGCTACACCTTC. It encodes CSVNHDTGLGGYTF. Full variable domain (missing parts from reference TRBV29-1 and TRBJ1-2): SAVISQKPSRDICQRGTSLTIQCQVDSQVTMMFWYRQQPGQSLTLIATANQGSEATYESGFVIDKFPISRPNLTFSTLTVSNMSPEDSSIYLCSVNHDTGLGGYTFGSGTRLTVV.